A selection of T cell receptor beta chains follows, all from one sample in a study of cytomegalovirus exposure and HLA in healthy donors. The table came from immunoSEQ multiplex PCR; TCRdb's copy has only in-frame clones and leaves some out. The sample consists of more than 200,000 clones, roughly 91% of them appearing once. Sequencing was performed on PBMCs. The receptors here all came from a woman aged 25 to 39 in good health and CMV-seronegative. Both conserved end residues are part of each CDR3. D genes are given only for firm matches. Clone size is given for some rows only: seen once, a few or many times, or a class if the clone is expanded.

>TRBV2|TRBJ2-2|few|.
CASSEVGTGTGELFF
TGTGCCAGCAGTGAAGTGGGGACGGGCACCGGGGAGCTGTTTTTT
>TRBV4-1|TRBJ2-1|.|TRBD2
CASSQSTSGWDYNEQFF
TGCGCCAGCAGCCAATCGACTAGCGGGTGGGATTACAATGAGCAGTTCTTC
>TRBV6-5|TRBJ1-4|.|TRBD1
CASSYSTGGGEKLFF
TGTGCCAGCAGTTACTCGACAGGGGGCGGTGAAAAACTGTTTTTT
>TRBV2|TRBJ1-1|.|.
CASRGDVKTEAFF
TGTGCCAGCAGGGGGGATGTGAAGACTGAAGCTTTCTTT
>TRBV11-2|TRBJ2-7|once|.
CASSFPEDGEQYF
TGTGCCAGCAGCTTTCCGGAGGACGGCGAGCAGTACTTC
>TRBV29-1|TRBJ1-2|.|.
CSVDTEFGGYTF
TGCAGCGTCGATACCGAGTTTGGCGGCTACACCTTC
>TRBV9|TRBJ2-2|.|TRBD2
CASSVGLAGEMDTGELFF
TGTGCCAGCAGCGTCGGACTAGCGGGAGAGATGGACACCGGGGAGCTGTTTTTT
>TRBV7-9|TRBJ1-1|.|.
CASSLAVEAFF
TGTGCCAGCAGCTTAGCAGTTGAAGCTTTCTTT
>TRBV11-2|TRBJ2-1|.|TRBD2
CASSSRGDEQFF
TGTGCCAGCAGCTCACGGGGGGATGAGCAGTTCTTC
>TRBV15|TRBJ2-1|.|.
CATSRGWGPSYNEQFF
TGTGCCACCAGCAGAGGGTGGGGGCCCTCCTACAATGAGCAGTTCTTC
>TRBV27|TRBJ1-1|.|.
CAIHGKGLNTEAFF
TGTGCCATCCATGGAAAGGGGTTGAACACTGAAGCTTTCTTT
>TRBV9|TRBJ2-7|.|.
CASSVGVQGSHEQYF
TGTGCCAGCAGCGTAGGAGTCCAGGGGAGCCACGAGCAGTACTTC
>TRBV28|TRBJ2-7|.|.
CASSPPSSVLYEQYF
TGTGCCAGCAGTCCCCCTTCTAGCGTCCTCTACGAGCAGTACTTC
>TRBV4-3|TRBJ2-2|.|.
CASSPTGLTNTGELFF
TGCGCCAGCAGCCCGACAGGTCTTACTAACACCGGGGAGCTGTTTTTT
>TRBV11-3|TRBJ2-1|.|.
CASSLDPRASYNEQFF
TGTGCCAGCAGCTTAGATCCCCGGGCCTCCTACAATGAGCAGTTCTTC
>TRBV30|TRBJ1-3|once|.
CAWSVLDGNSGNTIYF
TGTGCCTGGAGTGTATTGGACGGAAACTCTGGAAACACCATATATTTT
>TRBV27|TRBJ2-3|once|TRBD2
CASSLKGLAGDTQYF
TGTGCCAGCAGTTTAAAGGGACTAGCGGGAGATACGCAGTATTTT
>TRBV6-5|TRBJ2-6|.|TRBD1
CASSTGAGANVLTF
TGTGCCAGCAGCACAGGGGCTGGGGCCAACGTCCTGACTTTC
>TRBV6-1|TRBJ2-7|.|TRBD2
CASRENPGGEQYF
TGTGCCAGCAGGGAAAACCCGGGAGGCGAGCAGTACTTC
>TRBV28|TRBJ1-4|.|TRBD1
CASSLPGGRNEKLFF
TGTGCCAGCAGCCTCCCAGGGGGGAGGAACGAAAAACTGTTTTTT
>TRBV23-1|TRBJ2-7|.|.
CAQGGGTPYEQYF
TGCGCGCAAGGGGGGGGGACCCCCTACGAGCAGTACTTC
>TRBV7-2|TRBJ1-4|.|.
CASSLNSGTNEKLFF
TGTGCCAGCAGCTTAAATTCGGGGACTAATGAAAAACTGTTTTTT
>TRBV5-1|TRBJ2-3|.|TRBD2
CASSLDGTSGTDTQYF
TGCGCCAGCAGCTTGGATGGGACTAGCGGCACAGATACGCAGTATTTT
>TRBV27|TRBJ2-1|.|.
CASSAGVGVMKEQFF
TGTGCCAGCAGTGCCGGGGTCGGTGTAATGAAGGAGCAGTTCTTC
>TRBV11-3|TRBJ2-1|.|TRBD2
CASSPGLAGDYNEQFF
TGTGCCAGCAGCCCAGGACTAGCGGGGGACTACAATGAGCAGTTCTTC
>TRBV6-4|TRBJ1-5|.|.
CASSEGDWLGDNQPQHF
TGTGCCAGCAGTGAAGGGGATTGGCTTGGGGACAATCAGCCCCAGCATTTT
>TRBV28|TRBJ2-7|.|TRBD1
CASTGTGTGAYEQYF
TGTGCCAGCACCGGGACCGGGACAGGGGCCTACGAGCAGTACTTC
>TRBV28|TRBJ2-7|.|.
CASSVRPYEQYF
TGTGCCAGCAGTGTCAGACCCTACGAGCAGTACTTC
>TRBV27|TRBJ2-7|.|.
CASTLGYEQYF
TGTGCCAGCACCCTAGGCTACGAGCAGTACTTC
>TRBV28|TRBJ2-7|once|.
CASSSGAEGGDEQYF
TGTGCCAGCAGTTCGGGCGCCGAGGGAGGAGACGAGCAGTACTTC
>TRBV28|TRBJ2-5|.|.
CAAEYGRGEETQYF
TGTGCCGCAGAATATGGCAGGGGGGAAGAGACCCAGTACTTC
>TRBV7-2|TRBJ1-4|.|TRBD1
CASSARDRGTTNEKLFF
TGTGCCAGCAGCGCCCGGGACAGGGGTACAACTAATGAAAAACTGTTTTTT
>TRBV28|TRBJ2-1|.|TRBD2
CASSGPGTSRNEQFF
TGTGCCAGCAGTGGTCCGGGGACTAGCCGCAATGAGCAGTTCTTC
>TRBV5-1|TRBJ2-7|.|.
CASSFEVSYEQYF
TGCGCCAGCAGCTTCGAAGTTTCCTACGAGCAGTACTTC
>TRBV7-8|TRBJ2-7|.|.
CASSLVSRPPYEQYF
TGTGCCAGCAGCTTAGTTTCCCGTCCCCCCTACGAGCAGTACTTC
>TRBV19|TRBJ2-7|.|.
CASSIVGASSYEQYF
TGTGCCAGTAGTATAGTGGGGGCTTCGTCCTACGAGCAGTACTTC
>TRBV7-3|TRBJ2-7|.|TRBD2
CASRPISSGSYEQYF
TGTGCCAGCAGACCTATTTCTAGCGGGAGCTACGAGCAGTACTTC
>TRBV5-6|TRBJ2-7|.|TRBD2
CASSLYWTSGRPSSYEQYF
TGTGCCAGCAGCTTGTATTGGACTAGCGGGAGACCCAGCTCCTACGAGCAGTACTTC
>TRBV27|TRBJ2-2|.|TRBD2
CASRKGLAGVNTGELFF
TGTGCCAGCAGAAAGGGACTAGCGGGAGTTAACACCGGGGAGCTGTTTTTT
>TRBV5-6|TRBJ2-3|.|.
CASSAPGLLTDTQYF
TGTGCCAGCAGCGCACCGGGACTGCTCACAGATACGCAGTATTTT
>TRBV7-2|TRBJ2-3|.|TRBD1
CASSSGQGGTDTQYF
TGTGCCAGCAGCTCGGGACAGGGGGGCACAGATACGCAGTATTTT
>TRBV27|TRBJ1-5|.|TRBD1
CASGSTGTQPQHF
TGTGCCAGCGGCTCGACAGGGACTCAGCCCCAGCATTTT
>TRBV5-6|TRBJ2-7|.|TRBD2
CASSLGGTSGAYEQYF
TGTGCCAGCAGCCTCGGGGGAACTAGCGGCGCCTACGAGCAGTACTTC
>TRBV12-5|TRBJ2-7|.|.
CASGWNSNYEQYF
TGTGCTAGTGGTTGGAACAGTAACTACGAGCAGTACTTC
>TRBV5-5|TRBJ2-2|.|.
CASSLLGTSTGELFF
TGTGCCAGCAGCTTGTTGGGGACTTCAACCGGGGAGCTGTTTTTT
>TRBV28|TRBJ1-4|.|TRBD1
CASRTGTVNEKLFF
TGTGCCAGCAGGACCGGGACAGTTAATGAAAAACTGTTTTTT
>TRBV7-7|TRBJ2-7|.|TRBD1
CASSPGQGFYEQYF
TGTGCCAGCAGCCCAGGACAGGGCTTCTACGAGCAGTACTTC
>TRBV30|TRBJ2-7|.|.
CAWSGDRSYEQYF
TGTGCCTGGAGTGGTGACAGATCCTACGAGCAGTACTTC